This entry lists 29 T cell receptor beta chains sequenced from one sample in a study of cytomegalovirus exposure and HLA in healthy donors. The PCR ran on 60 Vbeta and 13 Jbeta primers. The method was immunoSEQ multiplex PCR; TCRdb's version includes in-frame clones alone and lacks a portion of them. The repertoire has around 98,000 clones, 65% to 80% of them found once; the top ten carry 7% to 9%. Material for sequencing was PBMCs. The origin of the receptors is a human donor in good health.

The V gene is TRBV6-1, the J gene TRBJ2-7; D call uncertain. Germline CDR1 is MNHNS and CDR2 is SASEGT. The CDR3 is made up of 13 amino acids. Trimming removed 9 bases at V and 3 bases at J, with 15 bases between. The CDR3 reads CASSQSVSYEQYF. CDR3 nucleotides: TGTGCCAGTAGTCAAAGCGTCAGCTACGAGCAGTACTTC.

This chain links TRBV5-1 with TRBJ2-4; 10 bases fit TRBD1. With 0 bases clipped from V and 9 bases from J, the junction kept 6 bases outside the gene matches. The germline V gene encodes CDR1 SGHRS and CDR2 YFSETQ. The CDR3 is 15 amino acids. CDR3 loop: CASSLGGQGSGIQYF. The CDR3 DNA follows: TGCGCCAGCAGCTTGGGGGGACAGGGGTCTGGCATTCAGTACTTC.

There are a few counts of this clone. The V call is TRBV27, the J call TRBJ2-1; 10 bases map to TRBD1. V shed 7 bases, J shed 10 bases, and the junction held 10 bases outside the gene matches. The CDR3 is made up of 14 amino acids. Germline values: CDR1 MNHEY, CDR2 SMNVEV (reference sequence). The CDR3 DNA follows: TGTGCCAGCACCCCCGGGACAGGGGCTGGAGAGCAGTTCTTC. Protein: CASTPGTGAGEQFF.

This rearrangement joins TRBV2 to TRBJ1-2; the match to TRBD1 covers 11 bases. Germline V gene data show CDR1 as SNHLY and CDR2 as FYNNEI. The CDR3 covers 14 residues. V was clipped by 6 bases and J by 7 bases; unmatched bases: 7. The CDR3 reads CASSARDRGGGYTF. In nucleotides, the CDR3 is TGTGCCAGCAGCGCCCGGGACAGGGGGGGTGGCTACACCTTC.

This chain links TRBV5-6 with TRBJ2-1, with 7 nucleotides matching TRBD1. V was pared by 4 bases and J by 5 bases, with 9 bases of the junction left unmatched. This CDR3 spans 15 amino acids. Germline V gene data show CDR1 as SGHDT and CDR2 as YYEEEE. The CDR3 spells CASSPLGDRHNEQFF. The CDR3 bases are TGTGCCAGCAGCCCGCTCGGGGACAGACACAATGAGCAGTTCTTC.

This clone showed up just a few times. The rearrangement links TRBV13 to TRBJ1-4, with D unclear. This CDR3 is 14 amino acids long. Germline V gene lookup returns CDR1 PRHDT and CDR2 FYEKMQ (reference sequence). V was clipped by 5 bases and J by 2 bases, with 9 bases between them. CDR3 residues: CASSHARTNEKLFF. The CDR3 bases are TGTGCCAGCAGCCACGCGAGGACTAATGAAAAACTGTTTTTT.

This chain connects TRBV4-1 to TRBJ1-3, with 8 bases lining up with TRBD1. The V gene's germline CDR1 is MGHRA and CDR2 YSYEKL. The J segment lost 4 bases and the V segment lost 2 bases, leaving 4 bases of the junction unmatched. The CDR3 is 15 residues long. DNA for the CDR3: TGCGCCAGCAGCCAACAACGGGACAGGGGAAACACCATATATTTT. Translating gives CASSQQRDRGNTIYF.

This clone has a single count. The chain employs TRBV29-1 and TRBJ1-1; D unclear. The germline gives CDR1 SQVTM, CDR2 ANQGSEA. CDR3 length: 14 amino acids. Trimming removed 4 bases from V and 3 bases from J, with 15 bases in between. The CDR3 sequence is CSVGRISIDTEAFF. DNA of the CDR3: TGCAGCGTTGGTCGCATTTCTATCGACACTGAAGCTTTCTTT.

V and J are TRBV7-6 and TRBJ2-2, with a weak D call TRBD2 (6 bases). CDR1 and CDR2 (germline): SGHVS, FNYEAQ. The length of the CDR3 is 16 residues. V gave up 2 bases and J gave up 4 bases, with 14 bases separating them. The CDR3 nucleotides read TGTGCCAGCAGCTTAAGCCCCCCCGGGAGCACCGGGGAGCTGTTTTTT. Translation: CASSLSPPGSTGELFF.

The chain is built from TRBV30 and TRBJ1-4; D is uncertain. The CDR3 is 15 residues long. Trimming removed 0 bases from V and 0 bases from J, with 8 bases in between. The germline gives CDR1 GTSNPN, CDR2 SVGIG (reference sequence). The CDR3 coding sequence is TGTGCCTGGAGTGTAACATCGACAACTAATGAAAAACTGTTTTTT. Protein: CAWSVTSTTNEKLFF.

This chain uses TRBV7-6 with TRBJ2-3; the D gene is possibly TRBD1 (7 bases). Germline V gene data show CDR1 as SGHVS and CDR2 as FNYEAQ. The CDR3 extends over 16 amino acids. Trimming pared 5 bases from V and 0 bases from J, leaving 15 bases between. The CDR3 sequence is CASSPGRQGSTDTQYF. The CDR3 DNA is TGTGCCAGCAGCCCCGGGAGACAGGGTAGCACAGATACGCAGTATTTT.

The rearrangement links TRBV29-1 to TRBJ1-5; 9 bases are shared with TRBD1. The CDR3 runs 14 residues. CDR1 is SQVTM, CDR2 ANQGSEA, per germline. Unmatched junction bases numbered 3, after V lost 4 bases and J lost 2 bases. The CDR3: CSVGTGAGNQPQHF. For the CDR3, the DNA is TGCAGCGTTGGGACAGGGGCTGGCAATCAGCCCCAGCATTTT.

The chain employs TRBV9 and TRBJ2-2; 11 bases are a match to TRBD2. V dropped 0 bases and J dropped 4; count of bases not matched to a gene: 14. This CDR3 is 20 amino acids long. CDR1 SGDLS and CDR2 YYNGEE come from the germline V gene. CDR3 coding DNA: TGTGCCAGCAGCGTAGCTCAAGGGCTAGCGGGAGGAGTAGGCACCGGGGAGCTGTTTTTT. The encoded protein is CASSVAQGLAGGVGTGELFF.

This rearrangement joins TRBV11-3 to TRBJ2-1; TRBD2 is a possible D gene (6 bases). The CDR3 is 14 residues long. The V and J ends lost 4 bases and 7 bases respectively, with 14 bases between them. Germline CDR1 SGHNT, CDR2 YENEEA. The CDR3 DNA is TGTGCCAGCAGCTCGCCCGACGCGGGGAATGAGCAGTTCTTC. It encodes CASSSPDAGNEQFF.

The J gene is TRBJ2-3, the V gene TRBV9; 12 bases are shared with TRBD1. This CDR3 comprises 16 residues. The junction had 7 bases not matched to a gene; V was cut back by 4 bases and J by 4 bases. CDR1 and CDR2 (germline): SGDLS, YYNGEE. CDR3 sequence reads: CASSPRDRGRPDTQYF. The CDR3 nucleotides are TGTGCCAGCAGCCCTCGGGACAGGGGGCGCCCAGATACGCAGTATTTT.

J is TRBJ1-1 and V is TRBV9; 10 positions agree with TRBD1. The CDR3 length is 15 residues. V lost 3 bases and J lost 7; bases outside the gene matches: 9. Germline CDR1 SGDLS, CDR2 YYNGEE. CDR3 bases: TGTGCCAGCAGCGCTAGGGGACAGGGGACGGTTGAAGCTTTCTTT. Its translation: CASSARGQGTVEAFF.

This chain joins TRBV6-6 and TRBJ2-7, with D possibly TRBD1 on 5 matching bases. V lost 7 bases and J lost 2, with 15 bases in between. There are 14 residues in the CDR3. Germline V CDR1 and CDR2: MNHNY, SVGAGI (reference sequence). CDR3 sequence reads: CASNPNRYPYEQYF. CDR3 sequence (DNA): TGTGCCAGCAATCCAAACAGGTATCCCTACGAGCAGTACTTC.

The DNA for the CDR3 is TGTGCCAGTAGTATCGAGGGGGACATTCAGTACTTC. As protein: CASSIEGDIQYF. V gene TRBV19 combines with J gene TRBJ2-4, with a possible D match to TRBD1 (6 bases). Germline V CDR1 and CDR2: LNHDA, SQIVND (reference sequence). Trimming removed 3 bases from V and 8 bases from J, with 8 bases in between. There are 12 residues in the CDR3.

Note on this clone: A junction end diverges from the germline sequence, so it may reflect a read error. The J gene is TRBJ1-3, the V gene TRBV14; maybe TRBD1 (6 bases). Looked up from germline, CDR1 is SGHDN and CDR2 is FVKESK. This CDR3 region has 17 residues. The CDR3: CVSSPRQEKLSGNTIYF. In nucleotides, the CDR3 is TGTGTCAGCAGCCCGAGACAGGAAAAACTCTCTGGAAACACCATATATTTT. Full variable domain (missing parts from reference TRBV14 and TRBJ1-3): EAGVTQFPSHSVIEKGQTVTLRCDPISGHDNLYWYRRVMGKEIKFLLHFVKESKQDESGMPNNRFLAERTGGTYSTLKVQPAELEDSGVYFCVSSPRQEKLSGNTIYFGEGSWLTVV.

This chain uses TRBV9 with TRBJ2-5; 8 bases match TRBD1. The V gene's germline CDR1 is SGDLS and CDR2 YYNGEE. V trimming: 4 bases; J trimming: 9 bases; junction bases outside the gene matches: 8. This CDR3 comprises 13 residues. The CDR3 bases are TGTGCCAGCAGCTCGGACAGGGTAGGGGCCCAGTACTTC. Its protein is CASSSDRVGAQYF.

CDR3 sequence (DNA): TGTGCCAGCAGAGAACAGGGGCCCACCGGGGAGCTGTTTTTT. Its translation is CASREQGPTGELFF. The V call is TRBV2, the J call TRBJ2-2; the match to TRBD1 covers 7 bases. CDR3 length equals 14 residues. Germline-derived CDR1 and CDR2 are SNHLY and FYNNEI. The trim removed 6 bases at V and 4 bases at J, leaving 5 bases unmatched.

CDR3 sequence: CASRPMTGVNTEAFF. The CDR3 region has the DNA TGTGCCAGCAGACCAATGACAGGGGTGAACACTGAAGCTTTCTTT. This sequence joins TRBV6-4 and TRBJ1-1; 8 bases agree with TRBD1. The germline gives CDR1 MRHNA, CDR2 SNTAGT. This CDR3 contains 15 residues. V lost 6 bases and J lost 0; bases outside the gene matches: 6.

V gene TRBV5-1 combines with J gene TRBJ2-7; a possible D gene is TRBD2 (5 bases). This CDR3 is 12 amino acids long. Germline CDR1 is SGHRS and CDR2 is YFSETQ. The V gene lost 6 bases and the J gene lost 4 bases, with 11 bases spanning the gap. The CDR3 reads CASTREGYEQYF. For the CDR3, the DNA is TGCGCCAGCACCCGGGAAGGATACGAGCAGTACTTC.

The chain employs TRBV11-2 and TRBJ1-2; 7 bases map to TRBD1. Germline loops: CDR1 SGHAT, CDR2 FQNNGV. The CDR3 sequence is 15 residues long. With V trimmed by 0 bases and J by 4 bases, 5 bases remained unmatched. CDR3 amino acids: CASSLDGDRTYGYTF. DNA for the CDR3: TGTGCCAGCAGCTTAGATGGGGACAGAACCTATGGCTACACCTTC.

CDR3 bases: TGCAGCGTTGTACAGGGTGGCACCGGGGAGCTGTTTTTT. Translation: CSVVQGGTGELFF. The chain combines TRBV29-1 with TRBJ2-2; D might be TRBD1 (6 bases). CDR1 is SQVTM and CDR2 is ANQGSEA in the germline V gene. This CDR3 has 13 residues. V lost 4 bases, J lost 4 bases, and 10 bases lay in between.

This clone came up a few times. The genes are TRBV28 and TRBJ1-4; D is ambiguous. Germline V lookup: CDR1 MDHEN, CDR2 SYDVKM. This CDR3 has 12 residues. The V end was cut by 5 bases, the J end by 5 bases, with 6 bases between. CDR3 DNA sequence: TGTGCCAGCAGTCCCCCGAATGAAAAACTGTTTTTT. Amino acids: CASSPPNEKLFF. Combining the CDR3 with reference TRBV28 and TRBJ1-4 gives the whole variable domain DVKVTQSSRYLVKRTGEKVFLECVQDMDHENMFWYRQDPGLGLRLIYFSYDVKMKEKGDIPEGYSVSREKKERFSLILESASTNQTSMYLCASSPPNEKLFFGSGTQLSVL.

V usage is TRBV5-5 and J usage is TRBJ1-4; 10 nucleotides line up with TRBD1. V lost 0 bases and J lost 14; bases outside the gene matches: 4. Germline V lookup: CDR1 SGHKS, CDR2 YYEKEE (reference sequence). The CDR3 has 13 amino acids. CDR3 bases: TGTGCCAGCAGCTTGGGGGACAGGGGTCGCCTGTTTTTT. Translating gives CASSLGDRGRLFF.

The rearrangement uses TRBV30 and TRBJ1-2, with D maybe TRBD1 (6 bases). This CDR3 comprises 13 residues. Trimming pared 1 base from V and 1 base from J, leaving 7 bases between. Germline V gives CDR1 GTSNPN, CDR2 SVGIG (reference sequence). In nucleotides, the CDR3 is TGTGCCTGGAGTGCAGGGGTTAACTATGGCTACACCTTC. Its protein product is CAWSAGVNYGYTF.

The CDR3 DNA follows: TGTGCCAGTAGCCACTATGGACTAGCGGGGACCACAGATACGCAGTATTTT. Protein product: CASSHYGLAGTTDTQYF. V usage is TRBV19 and J usage is TRBJ2-3; 12 bases match TRBD2. Unmatched junction bases numbered 9, after V lost 6 bases and J lost 2 bases. CDR3 length: 17 amino acids. The V gene's germline CDR1 is LNHDA and CDR2 SQIVND (reference sequence).